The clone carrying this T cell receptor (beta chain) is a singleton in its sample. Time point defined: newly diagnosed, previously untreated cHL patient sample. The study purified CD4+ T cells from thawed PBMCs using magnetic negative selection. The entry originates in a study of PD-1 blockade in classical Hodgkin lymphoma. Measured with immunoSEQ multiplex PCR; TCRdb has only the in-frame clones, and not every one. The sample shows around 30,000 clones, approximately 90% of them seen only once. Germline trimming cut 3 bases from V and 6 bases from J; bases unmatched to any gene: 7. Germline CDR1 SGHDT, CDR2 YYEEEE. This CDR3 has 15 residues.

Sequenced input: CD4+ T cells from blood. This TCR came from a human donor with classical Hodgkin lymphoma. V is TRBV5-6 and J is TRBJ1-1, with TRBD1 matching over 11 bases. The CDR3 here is CASSSRTGGLAEAFF. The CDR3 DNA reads TGTGCCAGCAGCTCGCGGACAGGGGGCTTAGCTGAAGCTTTCTTT. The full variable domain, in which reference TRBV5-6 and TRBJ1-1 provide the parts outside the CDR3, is DAGVTQSPTHLIKTRGQQVTLRCSPKSGHDTVSWYQQALGQGPQFIFQYYEEEERQRGNFPDRFSGHQFPNYSSELNVNALLLGDSALYLCASSSRTGGLAEAFFGQGTRLTVV.